The TCR beta chain described here comes from a study of vaccination and CD4 T cells after COVID-19. Losses at the gene ends were 7 bases for V and 6 bases for J; bases not matched to a gene: 5. Germline V CDR1 and CDR2: LGHNT, FRNRAP. This CDR3 has 12 residues. Described treatment: roughly ten-day PBMC culture with coronavirus spike peptide pools or control peptides (ViraFEST assay). Two million PBMCs per well were cultured with 7.5 to 10 IU/ml IL-2 and about 10 ug/ml peptide pools. Sequence data for DNA of cultured CD4+ T cells were generated by the Oncomine TCR Beta short-read assay. TCRdb ran MiXCR on the PCR reads and lists one entry per CDR3 protein. Among around 20,000 distinct CDR3 sequences listed, around half were seen once. As concerns this clonotype: The antigen is unknown.

The chain combines TRBV12-5 with TRBJ1-1; 7 nucleotides align to TRBD1. Material: CD4+ T cells from blood, cultured in vitro. The clonotype originates from a human donor who had recovered from COVID-19. The CDR3 nucleotides read TGTGCTAGTGATGACAGGGTGGCTGAAGCTTTCTTT. Residues: CASDDRVAEAFF.